This TCR beta chain originates from a study of T-cell memory formation after mild COVID-19. Study findings and constraints: Chiefly within CM and EM were the contracting CD4+ clones; CD8+ ones were within EMRA.

Comment on this clonotype: What it binds is not known.

Barcoded TCR alpha and TCR beta cDNA libraries with UMIs came from 5'RACE using constant-segment primers. TCRdb re-derived calls from the 5' RACE reads in MiXCR, one entry per CDR3 protein. The data contain roughly 62,000 distinct CDR3 sequences, roughly 9.9% of them seen just once; the ten biggest clones take up around 1.1%. The specimen sequenced was PBMCs or a T cell subset sorted from them (not recorded which). The TCR originated in a man aged 18 to 30 who had mild COVID-19 (a few samples of this study predate the infection). Cell type and time point are not known.

For the CDR3, the DNA is TGTGCCAGCAGTTCCATTCAGGGTGAAGAGACCCAGTACTTC. Residues: CASSSIQGEETQYF. V is TRBV12-3 or TRBV12-4 and J is TRBJ2-5; weak D call: TRBD1 (5 bases). Trimming took off 4 bases at V and 3 bases at J, with 12 bases between the two ends. This CDR3 comprises 14 residues.